The following is a T cell receptor beta chain sequence with its context. This record comes from a study of blood T cell repertoires in COVID-19. Overall study context: From the United States, Italy and Spain came samples of acute and convalescent COVID-19. T cells, B-cell-depleted T cells, or PBMCs supplied cDNA or gDNA.

TCRdb's copy holds only in-frame clones and misses some; the assay was immunoSEQ multiplex PCR. In the table there are about 220,000 clones, about four fifths of which are singletons. Individuals aged about 18 to 90 years were recruited from 24 US areas. The specimen was PBMCs or T cells enriched from blood (not recorded which). The sequence derives from a woman between 40 and 55 years old who had been exposed to COVID-19.

The CDR3 spells CASRPPGSTYEQYF. DNA for the CDR3: TGTGCCAGTAGACCTCCAGGGTCCACCTACGAGCAGTACTTC. The chain joins TRBV19 to TRBJ2-7, with a possible D match to TRBD1 (5 bases). This CDR3 region has 14 residues. The V end was cut by 6 bases, the J end by 2 bases, with 14 bases between. Germline assignment: CDR1 LNHDA and CDR2 SQIVND (reference sequence).